Following are 18 T cell receptor beta chains from one sample sequenced in a study of cytomegalovirus exposure and HLA in healthy donors. The PCR ran on 60 Vbeta and 13 Jbeta primers. Repertoires were generated with immunoSEQ multiplex PCR, while TCRdb's copy carries only in-frame clones and drops some. The repertoire holds 100,000 to 150,000 clones, with approximately 78% as singletons. The sample consisted of PBMCs. The receptors originated from a female donor in good health and CMV-seronegative.

The rearrangement joins TRBV6-1 to TRBJ2-3, with D possibly TRBD2 on 5 matching bases. Looked up from germline, CDR1 is MNHNS and CDR2 is SASEGT. The length of the CDR3 is 14 residues. Deletions cut 8 bases from V and 1 base from J, with 13 bases between. Here the CDR3 reads CASARAGGTDTQYF. For the CDR3, the DNA is TGTGCCAGCGCGAGGGCAGGAGGCACAGATACGCAGTATTTT.

The chain has TRBV5-1 and TRBJ2-3; 8 positions match TRBD1. The V gene end was trimmed by 7 bases and the J gene end by 5 bases; junction bases not matched to a gene: 12. The CDR3 runs 15 residues. CDR1 is SGHRS, CDR2 YFSETQ, per germline. The chain's CDR3 is CASGPGGRGRDTQYF. CDR3 DNA: TGCGCCAGCGGACCCGGCGGCAGGGGGCGAGATACGCAGTATTTT.

The V call is TRBV6-1, the J call TRBJ2-3; perhaps TRBD2 as D (7 bases). This CDR3 region has 15 residues. Germline V CDR1 and CDR2: MNHNS, SASEGT. V dropped 5 bases and J dropped 3 bases, with 15 bases sitting between them. The CDR3 DNA sequence: TGTGCCAGCAGTCCTTGGGGGGGGCGGACAGATACGCAGTATTTT. Translating it yields CASSPWGGRTDTQYF.

The chain is built from TRBV2 and TRBJ2-3, with 12 bases that match TRBD2. V dropped 4 bases and J dropped 5; count of bases not matched to a gene: 1. CDR3 length: 14 amino acids. Germline V gene data show CDR1 as SNHLY and CDR2 as FYNNEI. CDR3 amino acids: CASSGLAGEDTQYF. The CDR3 DNA sequence: TGTGCCAGCAGTGGACTAGCGGGAGAAGATACGCAGTATTTT.

The chain carries TRBV20-1 and TRBJ1-2, with D hard to call. This CDR3 region has 11 residues. V shed 4 bases and J shed 7 bases, with 10 bases lying between them. From germline, CDR1 is DFQATT and CDR2 SNEGSKA (reference sequence). The CDR3 bases are TGCAGTGCTATCTCCCCGGGTGGCTACACCTTC. Residues: CSAISPGGYTF.

This clone was seen once. This chain uses TRBV13 with TRBJ2-5; 8 nucleotides line up with TRBD2. The length of the CDR3 is 18 residues. J lost 2 bases, V lost 1 base, and 12 bases had no gene match. Germline V CDR1 and CDR2: PRHDT, FYEKMQ (reference sequence). CDR3 coding DNA: TGTGCCAGCAGCTTAGAAGGTACGGCGGGAGGTTTTCAAGAGACCCAGTACTTC. Protein sequence: CASSLEGTAGGFQETQYF.

The chain couples TRBV7-2 to TRBJ2-5, with 8 positions matching TRBD2. TRBJ2-7 matches the DNA end more closely, so the J call is doubtful. This CDR3 contains 14 residues. Per germline, CDR1 SGHTA and CDR2 FQGNSA. This chain's CDR3 is CASSTGRVGYEQYF. The CDR3 bases are TGTGCCAGCAGCACCGGGAGGGTCGGATACGAGCAGTACTTC.

This clone came up a few times. V is TRBV28 and J is TRBJ2-5, with TRBD2 matching 8 bases. The CDR3 has 14 residues. V gave up 3 bases and J gave up 3 bases; unmatched junction bases: 3. CDR1 and CDR2 (germline): MDHEN, SYDVKM. CDR3 residues: CASSFSGRKETQYF. The DNA for the CDR3 is TGTGCCAGCAGTTTCAGCGGGAGAAAAGAGACCCAGTACTTC.

In DNA form, the CDR3 reads TGTGCCAGCAGTTCTTGGAGCTCCTACAATGAGCAGTTCTTC. This gives the protein CASSSWSSYNEQFF. The chain links TRBV27 to TRBJ2-1; no clear D gene. The germline V gene encodes CDR1 MNHEY and CDR2 SMNVEV (reference sequence). Deletions cut 4 bases from V and 0 bases from J, with 7 bases between. The CDR3 sequence is 14 residues long.

This clone was picked up a small number of times. CDR3 amino acids: CASSNDRVRAEAFF. CDR3 DNA: TGTGCCAGCAGCAATGACAGGGTACGCGCTGAAGCTTTCTTT. The chain is built from TRBV5-4 and TRBJ1-1, with 7 bases lining up with TRBD1. Germline V CDR1 and CDR2: SGHNT, YYREEE (reference sequence). The V gene end was trimmed by 4 bases and the J gene end by 6 bases; junction bases not matched to a gene: 9. The length of the CDR3 is 14 residues.

This clone was found once. The DNA is omitted, as the CDR3 cannot be located on it reliably, and the CDR3 follows TCRdb's listing. The chain links TRBV27 to TRBJ1-4. The CDR3 length is 17 residues, termini included. Germline CDR1 reads MNHEY; CDR2 reads SMNVEV (reference sequence). The CDR3 sequence is CASSSSLGGPTNEKLFF.

The gene calls are TRBV28 and TRBJ2-7; 8 bases map to TRBD1. Germline CDR1 MDHEN, CDR2 SYDVKM. This CDR3 comprises 14 residues. Trimming cost V 6 bases and J 9 bases; bases outside gene matches: 13. The CDR3 sequence is CASSPGTGRLGQYF. In DNA, the CDR3 is TGTGCCAGCAGCCCGGGGACAGGCCGGTTAGGGCAGTACTTC. Full variable domain (missing parts from reference TRBV28 and TRBJ2-7): DVKVTQSSRYLVKRTGEKVFLECVQDMDHENMFWYRQDPGLGLRLIYFSYDVKMKEKGDIPEGYSVSREKKERFSLILESASTNQTSMYLCASSPGTGRLGQYFGPGTRLTVT.

The CDR3 DNA is TGTGCCAGCAGTCTTCTTCGACTAGCGGGAGGGCCGGAGCGCACAGATACGCAGTATTTT. As protein: CASSLLRLAGGPERTDTQYF. The chain couples TRBV28 to TRBJ2-3, with TRBD2 matching 14 bases. V was clipped by 5 bases and J by 1 base; unmatched bases: 14. CDR3 length: 20 residues. CDR1 MDHEN and CDR2 SYDVKM come from the germline V gene. The full variable domain, with the rest looked up from reference TRBV28 and TRBJ2-3, is DVKVTQSSRYLVKRTGEKVFLECVQDMDHENMFWYRQDPGLGLRLIYFSYDVKMKEKGDIPEGYSVSREKKERFSLILESASTNQTSMYLCASSLLRLAGGPERTDTQYFGPGTRLTVL.

The V gene is TRBV18, the J gene TRBJ2-1; 11 bases are a match to TRBD2. CDR1 and CDR2 (germline): KGHSH, LQKENI. V shed 7 bases and J 8 bases; nucleotides not matched to a gene: 7. CDR3 length equals 14 residues. CDR3: CASLLAGASDEQFF. CDR3 DNA: TGTGCCAGCTTACTAGCGGGAGCCAGCGATGAGCAGTTCTTC.

This chain links TRBV9 with TRBJ1-1; 7 nucleotides line up with TRBD1. CDR1 is SGDLS, CDR2 YYNGEE, per germline. The V and J ends lost 3 bases and 3 bases, in that order; junction bases with no gene match: 5. CDR3 length: 14 residues. The CDR3 loop is CASSATDRDTEAFF. The CDR3, as DNA: TGTGCCAGCAGCGCCACCGACAGGGACACTGAAGCTTTCTTT.

This chain uses TRBV12-5 with TRBJ2-5; D possibly corresponds to TRBD1 (6 bases). CDR3 length equals 14 residues. Trimming left V 6 bases short and J 4 bases short, with 15 bases between. Germline loops: CDR1 LGHNT, CDR2 FRNRAP. CDR3 sequence reads: CASGNDQGRETQYF. CDR3 DNA: TGTGCTAGTGGCAATGACCAGGGGCGAGAGACCCAGTACTTC.

This chain links TRBV10-3 with TRBJ2-7; perhaps TRBD1 as D (5 bases). Germline CDR1 and CDR2: ENHRY and SYGVKD. The V end lost 5 bases, the J end lost 3 bases, and 11 bases lay between the germline ends. The CDR3 spans 13 residues. The CDR3 sequence: CAISPNQGYEQYF. The CDR3 bases are TGTGCCATCAGTCCAAACCAGGGCTACGAGCAGTACTTC.

V gene TRBV18 combines with J gene TRBJ2-5; 10 bases align to TRBD2. This CDR3 contains 15 residues. Germline lookup yields CDR1 KGHSH and CDR2 LQKENI. The V and J ends lost 1 base and 4 bases, in that order; junction bases with no gene match: 3. The chain's CDR3 is CASSPRASGRETQYF. Written as DNA, the CDR3 is TGTGCCAGCTCACCACGGGCTAGCGGGAGAGAGACCCAGTACTTC.